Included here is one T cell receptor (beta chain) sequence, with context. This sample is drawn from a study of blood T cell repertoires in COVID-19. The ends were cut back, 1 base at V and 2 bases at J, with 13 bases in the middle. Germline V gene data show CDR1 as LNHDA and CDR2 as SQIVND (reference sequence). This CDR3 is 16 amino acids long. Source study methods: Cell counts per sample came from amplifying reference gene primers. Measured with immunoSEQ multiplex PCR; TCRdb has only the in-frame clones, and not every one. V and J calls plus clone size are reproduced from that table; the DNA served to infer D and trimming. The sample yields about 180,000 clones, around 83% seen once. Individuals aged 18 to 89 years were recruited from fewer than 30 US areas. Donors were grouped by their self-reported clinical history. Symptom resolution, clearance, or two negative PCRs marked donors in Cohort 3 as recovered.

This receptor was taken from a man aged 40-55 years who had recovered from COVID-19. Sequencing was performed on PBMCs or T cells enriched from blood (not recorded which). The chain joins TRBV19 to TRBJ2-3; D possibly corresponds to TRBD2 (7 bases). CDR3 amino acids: CASSIVRGGTTDTQYF. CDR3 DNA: TGTGCCAGTAGTATAGTAAGGGGGGGAACCACAGATACGCAGTATTTT.